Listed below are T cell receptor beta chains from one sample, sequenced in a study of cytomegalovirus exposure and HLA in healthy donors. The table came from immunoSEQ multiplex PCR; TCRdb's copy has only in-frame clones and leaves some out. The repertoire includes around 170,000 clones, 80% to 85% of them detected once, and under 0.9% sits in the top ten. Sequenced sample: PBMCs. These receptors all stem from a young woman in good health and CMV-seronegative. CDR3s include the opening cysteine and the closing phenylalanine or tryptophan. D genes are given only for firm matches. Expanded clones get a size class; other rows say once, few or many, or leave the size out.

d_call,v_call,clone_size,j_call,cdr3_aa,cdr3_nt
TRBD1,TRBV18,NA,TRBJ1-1,CASSPLEVQGDTEAFF,TGTGCCAGCTCACCACTCGAAGTTCAGGGGGACACTGAAGCTTTCTTT
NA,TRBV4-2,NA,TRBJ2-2,CASSQERGRGGELFF,TGTGCCAGCAGCCAAGAGCGGGGAAGAGGCGGGGAGCTGTTTTTT
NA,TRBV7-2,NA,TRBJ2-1,CASSLFSGVPYNEQFF,TGTGCCAGCAGCTTATTCTCAGGGGTCCCCTACAATGAGCAGTTCTTC
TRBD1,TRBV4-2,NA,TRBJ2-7,CASSQDQGEAYEQYF,TGTGCCAGCAGCCAAGATCAGGGGGAAGCCTACGAGCAGTACTTC
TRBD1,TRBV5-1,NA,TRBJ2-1,CASRKREGAESHHEQFF,TGCGCCAGCAGAAAAAGAGAGGGGGCAGAATCCCACCATGAGCAGTTCTTC
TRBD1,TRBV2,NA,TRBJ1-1,CASSDHSTGGNEAFF,TGTGCCAGCAGTGACCACTCGACAGGGGGGAATGAAGCTTTCTTT
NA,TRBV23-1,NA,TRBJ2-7,CASSQLPIEQYF,TGCGCCAGCAGTCAACTACCCATCGAGCAGTACTTC
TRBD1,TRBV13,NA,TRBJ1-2,CASSPGVVPGQAPLCF,TGTGCCAGCAGCCCGGGGGTGGTACCGGGACAGGCCCCCCTTTGCTTC
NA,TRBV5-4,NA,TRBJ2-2,CASSSGNTGELFF,TGTGCCAGCAGCTCGGGGAACACCGGGGAGCTGTTTTTT
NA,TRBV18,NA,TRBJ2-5,CASSPIGSLVGETQYF,TGTGCCAGCTCACCAATCGGCAGCCTAGTAGGAGAGACCCAGTACTTC
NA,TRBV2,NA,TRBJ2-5,CASSEYRQAQETQYF,TGTGCCAGCAGTGAATATCGGCAGGCACAAGAGACCCAGTACTTC
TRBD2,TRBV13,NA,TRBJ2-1,CASEGTSFSYNEQFF,TGTGCCAGCGAAGGGACTAGTTTTTCCTACAATGAGCAGTTCTTC
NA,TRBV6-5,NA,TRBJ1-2,CASSYLRSDYGYTF,TGTGCCAGCAGTTACCTCAGGTCCGACTATGGCTACACCTTC
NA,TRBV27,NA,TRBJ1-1,CASSPSHRGTEAFF,TGTGCCAGTAGTCCTTCCCACCGGGGGACTGAAGCTTTCTTT
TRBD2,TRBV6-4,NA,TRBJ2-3,CASREHSGGAEYF,TGTGCCAGCAGGGAGCATAGCGGGGGGGCCGAGTATTTT
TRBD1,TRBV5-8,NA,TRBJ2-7,CASSRDNLRQGLYEQYF,TGTGCCAGCAGCCGGGACAACCTACGACAGGGTCTGTACGAGCAGTACTTC
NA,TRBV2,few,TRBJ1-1,CASSGRMNTEAFF,TGTGCCAGCAGTGGCAGGATGAACACTGAAGCTTTCTTT
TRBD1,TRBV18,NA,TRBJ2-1,CASSPLGTGGKNEQFF,TGTGCCAGCTCACCTCTCGGGACAGGGGGCAAGAATGAGCAGTTCTTC
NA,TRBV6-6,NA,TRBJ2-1,CASSYELSYNEQFF,TGTGCCAGCAGTTACGAGCTCTCCTACAATGAGCAGTTCTTC
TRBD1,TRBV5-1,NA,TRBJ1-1,CASSLGQGALGDTEAFF,TGCGCCAGCAGCTTGGGACAGGGAGCGTTAGGGGACACTGAAGCTTTCTTT
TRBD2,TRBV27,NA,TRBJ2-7,CASSLPGTSRHEQYF,TGTGCCAGCAGTTTACCCGGGACTAGCCGGCACGAGCAGTACTTC
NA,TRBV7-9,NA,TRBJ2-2,CASSPLGRGVTGELFF,TGTGCCAGCAGCCCTCTCGGCAGGGGGGTCACCGGGGAGCTGTTTTTT
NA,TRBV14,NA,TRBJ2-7,CASSSAYEQYF,TGTGCCAGCAGCTCCGCCTACGAGCAGTACTTC
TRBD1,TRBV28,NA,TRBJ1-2,CASSSQGSYGYTF,TGTGCCAGCAGTTCACAGGGGAGCTATGGCTACACCTTC
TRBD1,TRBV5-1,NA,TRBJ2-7,CASSLGGTGINYEQYF,TGCGCCAGCAGCTTGGGGGGGACAGGGATCAACTACGAGCAGTACTTC